This TCR beta chain derives from a study of low-dose radiotherapy and immunotherapy resistance in tumors (dated by TCRdb to between 2022 and 2023). Study-level background: In Cohort 1, 0.5 Gy per fraction was delivered every 2 weeks, and a total PTV dose of 6.5 Gy was prescribed. Patients were given nivolumab as a 240 mg flat dose every two weeks and ipilimumab at 1 mg/kg every six weeks, with both drugs delivered intravenously. Aspirin 300 mg was taken orally once daily by patients for four cycles, starting on cycle 1 day 1. Patients in Cohort 2 were given 1 Gy per fraction every two weeks, for a total of 13 Gy across 26 weeks. Eight patients were included in the translational analysis: three from the first dose cohort and the first five from the second dose cohort. Randomization of trial participants into treatment groups was not performed. Intravenous cyclophosphamide at 200 mg/m2 was administered every two weeks, one day ahead of each radiation and immunotherapy administration.

This clonotype has at least ten counts. Its antigen is currently not known. Base qualities are not recorded, but no much larger clone differs from it by a single base. The time point tag for this specimen amounts to: after trial treatment. The meaning of the sample's treatment or condition label: LDRT plus nivolumab, ipilimumab, low-dose cyclophosphamide and aspirin (RACIN trial). Donors were enrolled in RACIN, a single-arm phase I dose-escalation trial combining nivolumab, ipilimumab, aspirin, low-dose cyclophosphamide and low-dose radiotherapy. Patients were eligible if they had advanced solid tumors that were TIL-negative. From the cysteine through the phenylalanine, the CDR3 covers 15 amino acids. CDR3 DNA is the only sequence kept; it has 45 bases, read in frame from the first base. At the junction V is shortened by 2 bases and J by 5 bases; bases outside the gene matches: 2. Via the germline V gene (reference sequence), CDR1 is MNHEY and CDR2 SMNVEV.

Sequencing used an Illumina HiSeq 2500. First-strand cDNA was synthesized using Superscript III and a set of TRAV- and TRBV-specific primers, so that both TCRalpha and TCRbeta chains were covered. TCRs were amplified with Phusion for around 18 PCR cycles, with a constant-region primer paired with the adapter attached to the V primers. Amplification of the isolated mRNA was done with the MessageAmp II aRNA Amplification Kit, which involved a roughly 15-hour in vitro transcription at 37 degrees C. The Dynabeads mRNA DIRECT Purification Kit was used to isolate the mRNA for TCR sequencing. Indexed Illumina adapters were added in a second approximately 27-cycle Phusion PCR, and the resulting products were purified with AMPure XP beads. The authors' analysis ran thus. Custom Perl scripts pooled TCR sequences encoding the same protein, removed out-of-frame sequences and computed each clonotype's abundance. TCR sequences supported by only a single read were excluded from analysis. Shannon entropy, Gini index, clonality, richness, and the frequency of TCRs shared between repertoires were included as repertoire metrics. TCRdb redid the processing of the public reads, applying fastp at Q25 and MiXCR, and retained in-frame beta chains. Entries that share a CDR3 protein sequence are merged under the most common genes and DNA. V and J calls and clone size were set by TCRdb, not the authors. This sample lists 31,000 or so distinct CDR3 sequences; around 50% were detected once. Roughly 5.8% of the sample rests with the top ten.

The TCR was taken from a male donor with gallbladder cancer. The rearrangement combines TRBV27 with TRBJ2-1, with 11 central nucleotides matching TRBD2. The sequencing used PBMCs, collected after low-dose radiotherapy plus immunotherapy. The CDR3 protein: CASSLGTSGNNEQFF. The sequence in DNA is TGTGCCAGCAGTTTAGGGACTAGCGGAAACAATGAGCAGTTCTTC.